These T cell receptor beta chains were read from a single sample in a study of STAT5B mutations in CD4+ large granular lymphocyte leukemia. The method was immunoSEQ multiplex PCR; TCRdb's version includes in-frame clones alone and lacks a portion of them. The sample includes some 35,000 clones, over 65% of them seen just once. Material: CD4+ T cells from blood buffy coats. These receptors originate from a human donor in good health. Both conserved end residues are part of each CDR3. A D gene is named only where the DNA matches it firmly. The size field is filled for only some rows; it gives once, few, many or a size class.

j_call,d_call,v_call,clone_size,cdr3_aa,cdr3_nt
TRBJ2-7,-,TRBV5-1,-,CASSLGGALGEQYF,TGCGCCAGCAGCTTGGGGGGAGCCCTCGGCGAGCAGTACTTC
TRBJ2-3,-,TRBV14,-,CASSQAYRFRQGTDTQYF,TGTGCCAGCAGCCAAGCCTACCGATTTCGACAGGGCACAGATACGCAGTATTTT
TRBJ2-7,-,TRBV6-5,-,CASSYSSGGSSYEQYF,TGTGCCAGCAGTTACTCGTCAGGCGGAAGCTCCTACGAGCAGTACTTC
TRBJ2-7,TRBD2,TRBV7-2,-,CASSRSGGLYEQYF,TGTGCCAGCAGCCGCAGCGGGGGCCTTTACGAGCAGTACTTC
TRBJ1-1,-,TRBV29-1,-,CSAGRALNTEAFF,TGCAGCGCCGGGAGAGCCCTTAACACTGAAGCTTTCTTT
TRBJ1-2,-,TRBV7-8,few,CASSLGGQDYGYTF,TGTGCCAGCAGCTTAGGGGGGCAGGACTATGGCTACACCTTC
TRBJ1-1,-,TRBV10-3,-,CAISDQILGVTEAFF,TGTGCCATCAGTGACCAGATACTAGGAGTCACTGAAGCTTTCTTT
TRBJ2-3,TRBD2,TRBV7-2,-,CASSLVRGGYTDTQYF,TGTGCCAGCAGCTTAGTCCGCGGGGGTTACACAGATACGCAGTATTTT
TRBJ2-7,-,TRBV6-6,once,CASTLQGAYEQYF,TGTGCCAGCACCCTCCAAGGGGCCTACGAGCAGTACTTC
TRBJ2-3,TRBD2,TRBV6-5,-,CASSYPSPGGPNTQYF,TGTGCCAGCAGCTACCCCAGTCCGGGGGGGCCAAATACGCAGTATTTT
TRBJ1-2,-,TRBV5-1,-,CASSFAGDGYTF,TGCGCCAGCAGCTTCGCAGGGGATGGCTACACCTTC
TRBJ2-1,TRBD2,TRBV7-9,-,CASSLQTSGGAYEQFF,TGTGCCAGCAGCTTGCAGACTAGCGGGGGGGCCTATGAGCAGTTCTTC
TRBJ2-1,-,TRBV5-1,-,CASSLDNEQFF,TGCGCCAGCAGCTTAGACAATGAGCAGTTCTTC
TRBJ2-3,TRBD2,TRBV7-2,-,CASSSFVAGGTQYF,TGTGCCAGCAGCTCGTTCGTAGCGGGAGGGACGCAGTATTTT
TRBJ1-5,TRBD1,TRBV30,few,CAWGQGETQPQHF,TGTGCCTGGGGACAGGGGGAAACTCAGCCCCAGCATTTT
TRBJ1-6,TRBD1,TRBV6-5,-,CASSLQGALDSPLHF,TGTGCCAGCAGCCTTCAGGGGGCTTTGGATTCACCCCTCCACTTT
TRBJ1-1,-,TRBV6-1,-,CASEITMNTEAFF,TGTGCCAGCGAGATTACCATGAACACTGAAGCTTTCTTT
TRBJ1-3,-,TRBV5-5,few,CASSLVPGSSGNTIYF,TGTGCCAGCAGCTTGGTCCCGGGAAGCTCTGGAAACACCATATATTTT
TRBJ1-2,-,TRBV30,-,CAWSVGAGGYTF,TGTGCCTGGAGTGTAGGGGCAGGTGGCTACACCTTC
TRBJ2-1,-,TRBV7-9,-,CASSFRDVAYNEQFF,TGTGCCAGCAGCTTTCGGGACGTAGCCTACAATGAGCAGTTCTTC
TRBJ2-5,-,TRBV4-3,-,CASSQVSGGTQYF,TGCGCCAGCAGCCAAGTGAGTGGGGGGACCCAGTACTTC
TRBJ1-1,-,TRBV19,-,CASKRGTMNTEAFF,TGTGCCAGTAAGCGAGGCACGATGAACACTGAAGCTTTCTTT
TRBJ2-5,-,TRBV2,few,CASSYWGEETQYF,TGTGCCAGCAGCTATTGGGGTGAAGAGACCCAGTACTTC
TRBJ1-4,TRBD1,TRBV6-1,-,CASSDPGGLGVKLFF,TGTGCCAGCAGTGACCCAGGGGGCCTTGGTGTAAAACTGTTTTTT
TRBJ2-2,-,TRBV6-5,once,CASSPGGNTGELFF,TGTGCCAGCAGCCCCGGAGGGAACACCGGGGAGCTGTTTTTT
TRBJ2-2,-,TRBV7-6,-,CASSQAVFGELFF,TGTGCCAGCAGCCAGGCTGTTTTCGGGGAGCTGTTTTTT